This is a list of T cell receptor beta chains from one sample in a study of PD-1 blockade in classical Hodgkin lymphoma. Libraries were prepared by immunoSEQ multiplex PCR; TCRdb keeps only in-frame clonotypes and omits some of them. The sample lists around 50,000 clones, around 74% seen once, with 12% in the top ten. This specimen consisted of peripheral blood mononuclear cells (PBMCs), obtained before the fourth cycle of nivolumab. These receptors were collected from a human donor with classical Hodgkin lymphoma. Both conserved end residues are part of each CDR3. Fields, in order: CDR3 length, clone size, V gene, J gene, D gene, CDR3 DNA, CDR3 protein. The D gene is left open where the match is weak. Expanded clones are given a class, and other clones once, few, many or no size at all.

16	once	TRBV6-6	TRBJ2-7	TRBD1	TGTGCCAGCACCTCCTACTCGGGGACAGGGGCCTACGAGCAGTACTTC	CASTSYSGTGAYEQYF
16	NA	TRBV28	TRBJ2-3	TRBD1	TGTGCCAGCAGTAGATACGGGACAGGGGCGTCGGATACGCAGTATTTT	CASSRYGTGASDTQYF
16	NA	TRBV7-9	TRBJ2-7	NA	TGTGCCAGCAGCAATAGGCGGCTGACTATCTCCCCCGAGCAGTACTTC	CASSNRRLTISPEQYF
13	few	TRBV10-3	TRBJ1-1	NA	TGTGCCATTGAGCAGGGGATGAACACTGAAGCTTTCTTT	CAIEQGMNTEAFF
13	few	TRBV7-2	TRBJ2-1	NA	TGTGCCAGCAGCTTCGGACTATTAAATGAGCAGTTCTTC	CASSFGLLNEQFF
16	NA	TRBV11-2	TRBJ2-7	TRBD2	TGTGCCAGCAGCTTACCCAAGGGTAGCGGGGCTTACGAGCAGTACTTC	CASSLPKGSGAYEQYF
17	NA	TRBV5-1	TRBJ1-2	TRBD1	TGCGCCAGCAGCCCGCGGACAGGGGGCTCTGAAGACTATGGCTACACCTTC	CASSPRTGGSEDYGYTF
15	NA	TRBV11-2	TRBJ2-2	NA	TGTGCCAGCACCACCCTGGGGGTGGGGACCGGGGAGCTGTTTTTT	CASTTLGVGTGELFF
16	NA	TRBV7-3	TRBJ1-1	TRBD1	TGTGCCAGCAGCGAAACAGGGGGCGACTTTGGTACTGAAGCTTTCTTT	CASSETGGDFGTEAFF
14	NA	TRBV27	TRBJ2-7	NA	TGTGCCAGCAGACTGGGTCGGTATCTGGACGAGCAGTACTTC	CASRLGRYLDEQYF
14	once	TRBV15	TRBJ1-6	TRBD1	TGTGCCACCAGCACGGCACAGGGGGTTTCACCCCTCCACTTT	CATSTAQGVSPLHF
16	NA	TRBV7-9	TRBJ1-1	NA	TGTGCCAGCAACGCGGCGGGGTACGCCCCGAACACTGAAGCTTTCTTT	CASNAAGYAPNTEAFF
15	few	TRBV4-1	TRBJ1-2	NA	TGCGCCAGCAGCCTCCGTCGGGAACTTAACTATGGCTACACCTTC	CASSLRRELNYGYTF
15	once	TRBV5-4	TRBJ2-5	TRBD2	TGTGCCAGCAGCTTGAACGGGAGGGCCGCGGAGACCCAGTACTTC	CASSLNGRAAETQYF
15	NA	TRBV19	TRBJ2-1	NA	TGTGCCAGTAGTATTAGTCTTAGCTCCTACAATGAGCAGTTCTTC	CASSISLSSYNEQFF
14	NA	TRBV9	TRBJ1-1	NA	TGTGCCAGCAGCGTAACAGGGTTGAACACTGAAGCTTTCTTT	CASSVTGLNTEAFF
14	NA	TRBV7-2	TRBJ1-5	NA	TGTGCCAGCAGCTATGTATCAGTCGGTCAGCCCCAGCATTTT	CASSYVSVGQPQHF
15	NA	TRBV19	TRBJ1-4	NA	TGTGCCAGTAGTTCCCGGACGGCACCGCGGGAAAAACTGTTTTTT	CASSSRTAPREKLFF
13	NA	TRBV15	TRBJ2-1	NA	TGTGCCACCAGCAGAGATAATCCCAATGAGCAGTTCTTC	CATSRDNPNEQFF
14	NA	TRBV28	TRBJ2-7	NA	TGTGCCAGCAGTACCCGACAGGGAGGGTACGAGCAGTACTTC	CASSTRQGGYEQYF
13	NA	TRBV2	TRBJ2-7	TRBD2	TGTGCCAGCACCCCGCGCGGGAGTTACGAGCAGTACTTC	CASTPRGSYEQYF
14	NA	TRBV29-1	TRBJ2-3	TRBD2	TGCAGCGTTCGACTAGCGGATAGCACAGATACGCAGTATTTT	CSVRLADSTDTQYF
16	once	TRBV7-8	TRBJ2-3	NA	TGTGCCAGCAGCACCCGTCAAGACATTGCCACAGATACGCAGTATTTT	CASSTRQDIATDTQYF
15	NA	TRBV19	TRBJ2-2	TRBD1	TGTGCCAGTAGTGCACAGGGGGCATGGGCCGGGGAGCTGTTTTTT	CASSAQGAWAGELFF
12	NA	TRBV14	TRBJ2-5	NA	TGTGCCAGCAGCCATACCCAAGAGACCCAGTACTTC	CASSHTQETQYF
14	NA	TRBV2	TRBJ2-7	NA	TGTGCCAGCAGCTCCCAGGGGGGTATCCACGAGCAGTACTTC	CASSSQGGIHEQYF